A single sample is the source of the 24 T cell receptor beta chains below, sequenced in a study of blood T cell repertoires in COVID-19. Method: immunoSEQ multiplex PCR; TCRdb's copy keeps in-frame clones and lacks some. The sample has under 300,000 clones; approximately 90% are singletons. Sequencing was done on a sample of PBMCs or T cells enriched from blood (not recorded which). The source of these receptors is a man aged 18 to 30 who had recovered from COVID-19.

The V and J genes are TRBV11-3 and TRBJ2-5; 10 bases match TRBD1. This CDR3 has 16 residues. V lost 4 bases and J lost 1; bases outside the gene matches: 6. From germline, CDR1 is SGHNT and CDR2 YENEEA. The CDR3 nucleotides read TGTGCCAGCAGCTCGGGGGACAGGGGCCTCCAAGAGACCCAGTACTTC. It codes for CASSSGDRGLQETQYF. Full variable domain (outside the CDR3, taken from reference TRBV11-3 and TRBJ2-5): EAGVVQSPRYKIIEKKQPVAFWCNPISGHNTLYWYLQNLGQGPELLIRYENEEAVDDSQLPKDRFSAERLKGVDSTLKIQPAELGDSAVYLCASSSGDRGLQETQYFGPGTRLLVL.

This chain's CDR3 is CASSLRPRAGGSSYEQYF. The CDR3 nucleotides read TGTGCCAGCAGCTTAAGGCCACGAGCGGGGGGTAGCTCCTACGAGCAGTACTTC. This chain uses TRBV7-9 with TRBJ2-7, with 9 bases fitting TRBD2. The CDR3 spans 18 residues. CDR1 and CDR2 from the germline V gene are SEHNR and FQNEAQ (reference sequence). The V and J ends lost 2 bases and 0 bases, in that order; junction bases with no gene match: 11.

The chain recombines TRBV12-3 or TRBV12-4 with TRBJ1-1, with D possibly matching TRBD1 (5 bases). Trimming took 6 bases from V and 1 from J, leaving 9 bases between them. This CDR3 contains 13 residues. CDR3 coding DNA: TGTGCCAGCAGCCGGACAAGGAACACTGAAGCTTTCTTT. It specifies CASSRTRNTEAFF.

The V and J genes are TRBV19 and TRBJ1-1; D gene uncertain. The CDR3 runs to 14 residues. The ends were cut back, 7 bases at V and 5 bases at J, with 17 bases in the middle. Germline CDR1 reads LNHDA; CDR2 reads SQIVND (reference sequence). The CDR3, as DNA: TGTGCCAGTAATCCACGGGGAGGTTGGACTGAAGCTTTCTTT. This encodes CASNPRGGWTEAFF.

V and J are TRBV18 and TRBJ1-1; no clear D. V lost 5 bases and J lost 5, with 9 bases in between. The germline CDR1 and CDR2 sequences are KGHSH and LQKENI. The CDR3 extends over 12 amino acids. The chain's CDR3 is CASSGLGTEAFF. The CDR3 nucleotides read TGTGCCAGCTCAGGACTTGGGACTGAAGCTTTCTTT.

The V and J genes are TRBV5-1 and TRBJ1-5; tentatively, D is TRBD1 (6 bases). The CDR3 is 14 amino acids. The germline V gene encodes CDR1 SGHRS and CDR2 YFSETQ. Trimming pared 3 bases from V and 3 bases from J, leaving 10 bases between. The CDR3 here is CASSSGQPNQPQHF. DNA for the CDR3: TGCGCCAGCAGCTCAGGACAGCCCAATCAGCCCCAGCATTTT.

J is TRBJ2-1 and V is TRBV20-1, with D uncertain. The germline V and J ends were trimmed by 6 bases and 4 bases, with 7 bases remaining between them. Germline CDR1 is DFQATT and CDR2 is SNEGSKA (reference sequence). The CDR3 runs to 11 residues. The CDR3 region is CSALGYNEQFF. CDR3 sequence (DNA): TGCAGTGCCCTAGGTTACAATGAGCAGTTCTTC.

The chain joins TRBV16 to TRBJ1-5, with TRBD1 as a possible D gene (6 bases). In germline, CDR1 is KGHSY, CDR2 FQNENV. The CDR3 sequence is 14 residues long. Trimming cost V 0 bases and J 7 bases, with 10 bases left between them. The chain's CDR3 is CASSQSNRVQPQHF. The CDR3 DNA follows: TGTGCCAGCAGCCAATCGAACAGGGTCCAGCCCCAGCATTTT.

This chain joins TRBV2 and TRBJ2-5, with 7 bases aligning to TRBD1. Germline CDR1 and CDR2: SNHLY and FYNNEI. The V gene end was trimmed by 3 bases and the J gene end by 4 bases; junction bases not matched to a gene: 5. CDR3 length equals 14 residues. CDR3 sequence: CASSEGRGRETQYF. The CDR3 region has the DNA TGTGCCAGCAGTGAGGGCAGGGGGAGAGAGACCCAGTACTTC.

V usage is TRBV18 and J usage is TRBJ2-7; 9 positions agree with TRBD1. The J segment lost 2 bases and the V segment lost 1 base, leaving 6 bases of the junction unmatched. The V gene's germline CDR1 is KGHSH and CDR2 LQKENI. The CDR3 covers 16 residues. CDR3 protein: CASSPRGQGRTYEQYF. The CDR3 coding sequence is TGTGCCAGCTCACCACGAGGACAGGGGCGAACCTACGAGCAGTACTTC.

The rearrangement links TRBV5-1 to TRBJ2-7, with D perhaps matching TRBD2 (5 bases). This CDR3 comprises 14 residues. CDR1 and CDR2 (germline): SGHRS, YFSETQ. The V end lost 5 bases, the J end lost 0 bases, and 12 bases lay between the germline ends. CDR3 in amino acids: CASSIKGSSYEQYF. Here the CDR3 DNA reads TGCGCCAGCAGTATCAAAGGGAGCTCCTACGAGCAGTACTTC.

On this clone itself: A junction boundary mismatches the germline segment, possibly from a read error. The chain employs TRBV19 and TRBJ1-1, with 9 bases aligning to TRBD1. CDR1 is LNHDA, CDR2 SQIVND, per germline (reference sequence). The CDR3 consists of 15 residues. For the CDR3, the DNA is TGTGCCAGTAGTAAACCCGGGACAGGGAACCCTGAAGCTTTCTTT. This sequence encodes CASSKPGTGNPEAFF.

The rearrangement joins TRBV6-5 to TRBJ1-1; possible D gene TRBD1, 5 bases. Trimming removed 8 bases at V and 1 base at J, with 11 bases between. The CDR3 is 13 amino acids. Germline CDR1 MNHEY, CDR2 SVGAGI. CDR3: CASWYDRNTEAFF. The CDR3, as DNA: TGTGCCAGCTGGTACGACAGGAACACTGAAGCTTTCTTT.

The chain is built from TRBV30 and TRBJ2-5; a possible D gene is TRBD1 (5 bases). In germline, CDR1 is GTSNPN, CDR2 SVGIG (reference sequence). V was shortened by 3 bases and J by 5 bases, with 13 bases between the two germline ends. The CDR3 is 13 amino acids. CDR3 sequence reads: CAWRRQPGETQYF. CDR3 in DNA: TGTGCCTGGAGAAGACAGCCGGGCGAGACCCAGTACTTC.

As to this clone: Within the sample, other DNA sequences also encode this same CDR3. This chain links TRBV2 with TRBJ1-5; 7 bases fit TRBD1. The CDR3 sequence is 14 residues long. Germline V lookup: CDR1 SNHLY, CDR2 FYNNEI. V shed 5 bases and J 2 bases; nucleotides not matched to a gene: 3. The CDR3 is CASSRQGGNQPQHF. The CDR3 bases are TGTGCCAGCAGTCGACAGGGTGGCAATCAGCCCCAGCATTTT.

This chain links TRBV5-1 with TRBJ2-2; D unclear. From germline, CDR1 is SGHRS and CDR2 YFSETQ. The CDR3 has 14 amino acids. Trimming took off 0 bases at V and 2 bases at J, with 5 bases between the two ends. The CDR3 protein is CASSLESNTGELFF. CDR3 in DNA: TGCGCCAGCAGCTTGGAGAGCAACACCGGGGAGCTGTTTTTT. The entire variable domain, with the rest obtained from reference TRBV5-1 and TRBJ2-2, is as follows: KAGVTQTPRYLIKTRGQQVTLSCSPISGHRSVSWYQQTPGQGLQFLFEYFSETQRNKGNFPGRFSGRQFSNSRSEMNVSTLELGDSALYLCASSLESNTGELFFGEGSRLTVL.

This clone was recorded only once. Here the CDR3 DNA reads TGCGCCAGCAGCCAAGAATACTACGAGCAGTACTTC. Translating it yields CASSQEYYEQYF. The chain recombines TRBV4-1 with TRBJ2-7; D is uncertain. The germline CDR1 and CDR2 sequences are MGHRA and YSYEKL. Deletions cut 0 bases from V and 3 bases from J, with 3 bases between. The CDR3 sequence is 12 residues long.

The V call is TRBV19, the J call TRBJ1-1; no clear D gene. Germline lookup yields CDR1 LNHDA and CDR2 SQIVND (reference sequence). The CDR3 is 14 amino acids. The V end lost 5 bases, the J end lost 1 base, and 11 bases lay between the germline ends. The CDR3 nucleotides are TGTGCCAGTAGTCCCCTAGTCGGGAACACTGAAGCTTTCTTT. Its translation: CASSPLVGNTEAFF.

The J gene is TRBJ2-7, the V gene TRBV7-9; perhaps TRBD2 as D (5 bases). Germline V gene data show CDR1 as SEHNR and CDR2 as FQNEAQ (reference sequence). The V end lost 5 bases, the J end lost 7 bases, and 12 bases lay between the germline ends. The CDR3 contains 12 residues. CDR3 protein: CASSTRLSEQYF. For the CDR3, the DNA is TGTGCCAGCAGCACTAGGTTGAGTGAGCAGTACTTC.

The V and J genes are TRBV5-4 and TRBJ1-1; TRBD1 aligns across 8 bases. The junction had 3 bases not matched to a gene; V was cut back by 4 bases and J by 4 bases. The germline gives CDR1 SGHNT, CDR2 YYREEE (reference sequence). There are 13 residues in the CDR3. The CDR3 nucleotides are TGTGCCAGCAGCCGCACAGGGGGCACTGAAGCTTTCTTT. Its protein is CASSRTGGTEAFF.

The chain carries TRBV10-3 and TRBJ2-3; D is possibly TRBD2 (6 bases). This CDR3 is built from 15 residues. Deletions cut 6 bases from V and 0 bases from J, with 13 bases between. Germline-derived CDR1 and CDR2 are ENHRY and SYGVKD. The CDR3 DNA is TGTGCCATCAGGAGGGCAGGGAGGAGCACAGATACGCAGTATTTT. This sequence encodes CAIRRAGRSTDTQYF.

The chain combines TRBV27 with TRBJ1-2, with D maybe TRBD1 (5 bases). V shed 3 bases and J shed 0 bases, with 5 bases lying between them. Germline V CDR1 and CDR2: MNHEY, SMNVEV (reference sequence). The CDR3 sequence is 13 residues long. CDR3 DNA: TGTGCCAGCAGTTTGGGGCCTAACTATGGCTACACCTTC. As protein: CASSLGPNYGYTF.

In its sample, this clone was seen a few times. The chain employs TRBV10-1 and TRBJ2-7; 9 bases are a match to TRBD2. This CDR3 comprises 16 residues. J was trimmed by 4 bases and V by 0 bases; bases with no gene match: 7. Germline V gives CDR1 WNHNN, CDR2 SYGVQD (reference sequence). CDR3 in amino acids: CASSESISGSYYEQYF. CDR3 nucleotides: TGCGCCAGCAGTGAGTCGATTAGCGGGAGCTATTACGAGCAGTACTTC.

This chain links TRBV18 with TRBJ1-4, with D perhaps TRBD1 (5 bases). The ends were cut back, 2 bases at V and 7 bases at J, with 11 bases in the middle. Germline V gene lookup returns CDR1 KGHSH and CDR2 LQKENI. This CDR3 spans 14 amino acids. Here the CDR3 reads CASSPTGLGEKLFF. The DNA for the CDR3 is TGTGCCAGCTCACCAACAGGTTTAGGTGAAAAACTGTTTTTT.